The entry that follows covers one T cell receptor (beta chain) sequence. Its cognate antigen is unknown. These data originate in a study of T cell responses to AZD1222 COVID-19 vaccine. Study-wide context: Second doses were pooled across both intervals (about 4 or about 12 weeks).

Study-level results: Close to half of all spike-specific TCRs reportedly target regions of the variants that are unmutated. At baseline, seropositivity was found in only six AZD1222 recipients.

Clones were read by immunoSEQ multiplex PCR, and TCRdb kept only the in-frame ones, dropping some. The sample includes tens of thousands of clones, 60% to 85% seen only once; the top ten take approximately 6.3%. Specimen: peripheral blood, collected on day 0 of AZD1222 vaccination. The TCR comes from an adult in good health.

In nucleotides, the CDR3 is TGTGCCAGCAGCCAAGGGCCGTCTAGCACAGATACGCAGTATTTT. Translated, it gives CASSQGPSSTDTQYF. V usage is TRBV14 and J usage is TRBJ2-3; D is undetermined. V lost 1 base and J lost 0, with 8 bases in between. The CDR3 covers 15 residues. Germline CDR1 SGHDN, CDR2 FVKESK.